Described below is a single T cell receptor (beta chain) sequence and its context. Its specificity is unknown. Reverse transcription of roughly 0.45 to 1 ug RNA used random hexamers. TCRdb ran MiXCR on the immunoSEQ multiplex PCR reads and lists one entry per CDR3 protein. The sample has 70,000 to 100,000 distinct CDR3 sequences, approximately 96% seen once; the top ten hold more than 0.55%. The ends lost 5 bases at V and 8 bases at J; junction bases unmatched: 3. The CDR3 has 12 residues. Germline V CDR1 and CDR2: LGHDT, YNNKEL (reference sequence). The entry originates in a study of CD8 T cells in Susac syndrome. Study outcomes and limitations: The authors found 15 to 20 Susac-specific public clones in total CD8+ repertoires and several in CD8+ TEMRA repertoires.

Sequencing was carried out using CD8+ T cells from PBMCs. V and J are TRBV3-1 and TRBJ2-1; TRBD2 matches at 7 bases. This sequence originates from a human donor with Susac syndrome. The CDR3 here is CASSGAGDEQFF. CDR3 nucleotide sequence: TGTGCCAGCAGCGGGGCGGGGGATGAGCAGTTCTTC.